The sequence of this TCR beta chain was determined in a study of glioma-infiltrating T cells after dendritic cell vaccination. The table came from immunoSEQ multiplex PCR; TCRdb's copy has only in-frame clones and leaves some out. The data contain 70,000 to 100,000 clones, 80% to 85% of them seen just once; the ten biggest clones take up less than 8%. As to time point: after dendritic cell vaccination, including at tumor progression/relapse. All glioblastoma patients lacked an isocitrate dehydrogenase mutation. The clonotype originates from a human donor with glioblastoma. Material: blood, obtained after dendritic cell vaccination.

The CDR3 sequence: CASSQAVLADEAYEQYF. The CDR3 nucleotides are TGCGCCAGCAGCCAAGCGGTACTAGCGGACGAAGCCTACGAGCAGTACTTC. This chain connects TRBV4-3 to TRBJ2-7, with 8 bases lining up with TRBD2. The CDR3 has 17 amino acids. The J segment lost 2 bases and the V segment lost 1 base, leaving 10 bases of the junction unmatched. The germline gives CDR1 LGHNA, CDR2 YSLEER.